Reported below is one TCR beta chain. Its specificity is unknown. The data are from a study of STAT5B mutations in CD4+ large granular lymphocyte leukemia. Germline CDR1 and CDR2: MDHEN and SYDVKM. This CDR3 contains 14 residues. The ends lost 6 bases at V and 3 bases at J; junction bases unmatched: 7. Overall study findings and caveats: TRBV06-family usage was enriched in top patient clones (8/27) versus controls (2/35).

The method was immunoSEQ multiplex PCR; TCRdb's version includes in-frame clones alone and lacks a portion of them. The sample has 37,000 or so clones, around 81% seen once. The chain combines TRBV28 with TRBJ1-2; TRBD1 matches at 7 bases. Sequencing was done on a sample of CD4+ T cells from blood buffy coats. The receptor comes from a human donor in good health. The CDR3 loop is CASRHGTADYGYTF. CDR3 DNA sequence: TGTGCCAGCAGGCACGGGACAGCCGACTATGGCTACACCTTC.